These 12 T cell receptor beta chains originate from one sample sequenced in a study of PD-L1 blockade in urothelial cancer. Sequenced by immunoSEQ multiplex PCR; TCRdb stores in-frame clones only, minus some. Of roughly 49,000 clones listed, roughly nine tenths are singletons. The sequencing used PBMCs, collected around atezolizumab (anti-PD-L1) treatment. Receptors were obtained from a man in his 60s with urothelial cancer.

The chain couples TRBV5-1 to TRBJ1-2, with D unresolved. Germline V gene lookup returns CDR1 SGHRS and CDR2 YFSETQ. V gave up 5 bases and J gave up 4 bases, with 18 bases separating them. The CDR3 is 15 amino acids. The CDR3 protein is CASRPSTGGFYGYTF. In DNA form, the CDR3 reads TGCGCCAGCAGACCCTCTACTGGAGGGTTCTATGGCTACACCTTC.

This chain links TRBV9 with TRBJ2-1, with 12 bases aligning to TRBD2. The CDR3 sequence is 14 residues long. V lost 3 bases and J lost 10; bases outside the gene matches: 5. Germline assignment: CDR1 SGDLS and CDR2 YYNGEE. The CDR3 loop is CASSGLAGVGEQFF. CDR3 nucleotides: TGTGCCAGCAGCGGACTAGCGGGGGTAGGGGAGCAGTTCTTC.

CDR3 loop: CASSLARTGASATNEKLFF. The CDR3 nucleotides are TGCGCCAGCAGCTTGGCTAGGACAGGAGCCTCTGCAACTAATGAAAAACTGTTTTTT. This rearrangement joins TRBV5-1 to TRBJ1-4, with 7 bases identical to TRBD1. Germline values: CDR1 SGHRS, CDR2 YFSETQ. The CDR3 sequence is 19 residues long. The V segment lost 0 bases and the J segment 0 bases; nucleotides outside the gene matches: 11.

J is TRBJ2-3 and V is TRBV2, with D tentatively TRBD1 (6 bases). The CDR3 has 13 amino acids. V gave up 5 bases and J gave up 6 bases, with 12 bases separating them. Germline V CDR1 and CDR2: SNHLY, FYNNEI. The CDR3 sequence is CASSLGALDTQYF. As DNA, the CDR3 is TGTGCCAGCAGTTTGGGGGCTTTGGATACGCAGTATTTT.

The gene calls are TRBV29-1 and TRBJ2-7, with D possibly TRBD2 on 5 matching bases. The length of the CDR3 is 11 residues. From germline, CDR1 is SQVTM and CDR2 ANQGSEA. The V end was cut by 6 bases, the J end by 3 bases, with 9 bases between. The CDR3 DNA is TGCAGCGTGGAGGTAAACTACGAGCAGTACTTC. Protein sequence: CSVEVNYEQYF.

The chain recombines TRBV5-1 with TRBJ1-5; D may be TRBD1 (5 bases). Trimming left V 0 bases short and J 5 bases short, with 9 bases between. Looked up from germline, CDR1 is SGHRS and CDR2 is YFSETQ. The CDR3 extends over 14 amino acids. The CDR3 sequence is CASSLDGRDQPQHF. In DNA form, the CDR3 reads TGCGCCAGCAGCTTGGATGGCAGGGATCAGCCCCAGCATTTT.

The chain is built from TRBV5-5 and TRBJ1-3; D is unclear. Trimming shortened V by 4 bases and J by 8 bases, and 16 bases separated the two germline ends. CDR1 is SGHKS and CDR2 is YYEKEE in the germline V gene (reference sequence). The CDR3 extends over 14 amino acids. DNA of the CDR3: TGTGCCAGCAGCCGAGCCAGGCAATTGGACACCATATATTTT. Translated, it gives CASSRARQLDTIYF.

The gene calls are TRBV19 and TRBJ1-6; D is undetermined. V lost 3 bases to trimming and J lost 7 bases, with 4 bases between them. CDR3 size: 12 residues. CDR1 LNHDA and CDR2 SQIVND come from the germline V gene (reference sequence). As DNA, the CDR3 is TGTGCCAGTAGTATGAGGAATTCACCCCTCCACTTT. Translated: CASSMRNSPLHF.

In its sample, this clone was seen once. The chain is built from TRBV2 and TRBJ2-2; 12 positions agree with TRBD2. CDR3 length: 19 amino acids. Germline CDR1 is SNHLY and CDR2 is FYNNEI. With 6 bases clipped from V and 7 bases from J, the junction kept 18 bases outside the gene matches. DNA for the CDR3: TGTGCCAGCAGGCTCCCAGAGACTAGCGGGGGCCCAGGGGGCGGGGAGCTGTTTTTT. This sequence encodes CASRLPETSGGPGGGELFF.

This chain joins TRBV7-2 and TRBJ2-2, with 7 bases that match TRBD1. With V trimmed by 4 bases and J by 3 bases, 5 bases remained unmatched. Germline assignment: CDR1 SGHTA and CDR2 FQGNSA. The CDR3 extends over 15 amino acids. CDR3 in DNA: TGTGCCAGCAGCTACAGGGGATGGGACACCGGGGAGCTGTTTTTT. It translates to CASSYRGWDTGELFF. The full variable domain, its missing parts supplied by reference TRBV7-2 and TRBJ2-2, is GAGVSQSPSNKVTEKGKDVELRCDPISGHTALYWYRQSLGQGLEFLIYFQGNSAPDKSGLPSDRFSAERTGGSVSTLTIQRTQQEDSAVYLCASSYRGWDTGELFFGEGSRLTVL.

The rearrangement joins TRBV23-1 to TRBJ1-4; D is ambiguous. TRBV23-1 is filed as an ORF, its function uncertain. The CDR3 runs to 15 residues. Trimming shortened V by 0 bases and J by 6 bases, and 11 bases separated the two germline ends. This chain's CDR3 is CASSQSRELHEKLFF. Here the CDR3 DNA reads TGCGCCAGCAGTCAATCGCGAGAGTTACATGAAAAACTGTTTTTT.

This chain connects TRBV6-4 to TRBJ2-1; TRBD2 aligns across 10 bases. Germline V gene data show CDR1 as MRHNA and CDR2 as SNTAGT. This CDR3 region has 15 residues. J was trimmed by 8 bases and V by 6 bases; bases with no gene match: 10. The CDR3 loop reads CASSRSGGAGDEQFF. CDR3 DNA: TGTGCCAGCAGCCGGAGCGGGGGGGCTGGGGATGAGCAGTTCTTC.